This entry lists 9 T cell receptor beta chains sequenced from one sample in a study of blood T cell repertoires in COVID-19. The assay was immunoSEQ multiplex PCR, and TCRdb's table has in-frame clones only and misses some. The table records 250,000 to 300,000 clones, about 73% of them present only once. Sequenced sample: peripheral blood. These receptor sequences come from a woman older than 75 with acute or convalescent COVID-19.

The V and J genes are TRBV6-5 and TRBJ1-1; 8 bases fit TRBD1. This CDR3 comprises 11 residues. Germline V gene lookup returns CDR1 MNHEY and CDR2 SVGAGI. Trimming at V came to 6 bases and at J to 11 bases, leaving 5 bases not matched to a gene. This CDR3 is CASRTGDWAFF. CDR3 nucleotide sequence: TGTGCCAGCAGGACAGGGGATTGGGCTTTCTTT.

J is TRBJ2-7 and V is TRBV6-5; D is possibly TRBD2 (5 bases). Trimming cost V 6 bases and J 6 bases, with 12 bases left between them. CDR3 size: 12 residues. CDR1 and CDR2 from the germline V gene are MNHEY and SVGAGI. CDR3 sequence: CASRSGLAEQYF. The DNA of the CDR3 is TGTGCCAGCAGGTCTGGACTGGCCGAGCAGTACTTC.

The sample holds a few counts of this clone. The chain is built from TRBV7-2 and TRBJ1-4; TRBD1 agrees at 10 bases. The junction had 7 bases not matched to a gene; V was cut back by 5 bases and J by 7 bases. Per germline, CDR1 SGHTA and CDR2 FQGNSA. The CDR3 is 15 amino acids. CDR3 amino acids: CASSLIGQGVEKLFF. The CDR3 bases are TGTGCCAGCAGCCTTATAGGACAGGGGGTTGAAAAACTGTTTTTT.

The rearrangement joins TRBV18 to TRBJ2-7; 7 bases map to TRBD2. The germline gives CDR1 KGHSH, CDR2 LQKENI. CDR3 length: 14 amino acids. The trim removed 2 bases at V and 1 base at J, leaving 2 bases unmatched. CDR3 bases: TGTGCCAGCTCACCAGCGGGAGCTTCCTACGAGCAGTACTTC. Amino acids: CASSPAGASYEQYF.

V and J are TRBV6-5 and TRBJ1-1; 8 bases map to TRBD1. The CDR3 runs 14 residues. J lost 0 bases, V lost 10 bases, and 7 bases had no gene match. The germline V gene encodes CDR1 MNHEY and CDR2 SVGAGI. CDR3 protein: CATSGQGMNTEAFF. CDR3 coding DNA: TGTGCCACATCTGGACAGGGAATGAACACTGAAGCTTTCTTT.

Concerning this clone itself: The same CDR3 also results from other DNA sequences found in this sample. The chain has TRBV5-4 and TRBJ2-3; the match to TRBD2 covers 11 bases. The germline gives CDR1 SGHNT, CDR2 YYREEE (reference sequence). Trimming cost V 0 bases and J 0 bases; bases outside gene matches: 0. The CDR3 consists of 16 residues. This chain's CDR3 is CASSLVAGGSTDTQYF. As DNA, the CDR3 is TGTGCCAGCAGCTTGGTAGCGGGGGGGAGCACAGATACGCAGTATTTT.

The CDR3 region has the DNA TGCGCCAGCAGGAGACAGTTCAATGAGCAGTTCTTC. Its translation: CASRRQFNEQFF. The chain recombines TRBV5-1 with TRBJ2-1, with D possibly TRBD1 on 5 matching bases. CDR1 SGHRS and CDR2 YFSETQ come from the germline V gene. The CDR3 totals 12 residues. V lost 5 bases, J lost 6 bases, and 9 bases lay in between.

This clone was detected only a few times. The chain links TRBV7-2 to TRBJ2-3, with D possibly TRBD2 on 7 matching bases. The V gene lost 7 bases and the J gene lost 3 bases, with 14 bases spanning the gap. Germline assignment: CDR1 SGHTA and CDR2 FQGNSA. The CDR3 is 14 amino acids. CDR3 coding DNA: TGTGCCAGCACTAGGGGGGGAGGGACAGATACGCAGTATTTT. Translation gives CASTRGGGTDTQYF.

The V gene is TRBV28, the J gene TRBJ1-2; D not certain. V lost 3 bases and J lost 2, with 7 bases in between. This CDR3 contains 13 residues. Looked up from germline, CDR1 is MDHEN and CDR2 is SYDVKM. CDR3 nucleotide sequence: TGTGCCAGCAGTTTTAGCGAAAACTATGGCTACACCTTC. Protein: CASSFSENYGYTF.